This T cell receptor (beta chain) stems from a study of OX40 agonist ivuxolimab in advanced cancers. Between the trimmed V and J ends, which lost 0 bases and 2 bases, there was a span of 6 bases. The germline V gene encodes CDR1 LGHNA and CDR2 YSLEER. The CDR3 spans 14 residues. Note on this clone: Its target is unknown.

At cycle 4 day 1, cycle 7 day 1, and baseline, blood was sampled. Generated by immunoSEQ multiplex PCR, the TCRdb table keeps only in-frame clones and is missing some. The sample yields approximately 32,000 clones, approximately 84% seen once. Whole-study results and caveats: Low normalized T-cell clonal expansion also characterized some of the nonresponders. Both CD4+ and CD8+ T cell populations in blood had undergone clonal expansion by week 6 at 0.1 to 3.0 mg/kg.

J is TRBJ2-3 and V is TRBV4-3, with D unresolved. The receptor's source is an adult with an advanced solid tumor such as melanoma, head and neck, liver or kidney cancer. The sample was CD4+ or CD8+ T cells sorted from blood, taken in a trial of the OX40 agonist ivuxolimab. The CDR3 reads CASSQDRATDTQYF. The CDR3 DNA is TGCGCCAGCAGCCAAGACCGCGCCACAGATACGCAGTATTTT.